The entry below gives a single T cell receptor beta chain sequence along with its context. Its antigen is currently unknown. The sample is drawn from a study of Graves' ophthalmopathy and Graves' hyperthyroidism. Amplification of the TCR beta CDR3 regions used RNA transcripts (as template). The authors performed first-round RT-PCR with HTBI primers and then a second-round multiplex PCR. TCRdb re-called the multiplex PCR reads through MiXCR, storing one row per CDR3 protein. The sample shows over a million distinct CDR3 sequences, 36% of them seen only once. The germline V and J ends were trimmed by 0 bases and 5 bases, with 8 bases remaining between them. Per germline, CDR1 MNHEY and CDR2 SMNVEV (reference sequence). This CDR3 comprises 13 residues. Findings and caveats of the study: The model achieved approximately 71% sensitivity and less than 75% specificity for ophthalmopathy progression. The authors also found most expanded thyroid clonotypes above 0.001 frequency in blood.

The sequenced sample consisted of peripheral blood or thyroid tissue (not recorded which). V and J are TRBV27 and TRBJ2-7; D is undetermined. This receptor was identified in an adult man with Graves' hyperthyroidism. This CDR3 reads CASSLSVEDEQYF. The CDR3 bases are TGTGCCAGCAGTTTATCGGTCGAGGACGAGCAGTACTTC.